These 20 T cell receptor beta chains were sequenced from one sample in a study of blood T cells in healthy people across ages. A second PCR, run for about 6 to 12 cycles, used a sample-barcoded 5' primer plus a J-beta primer mix. TCRdb passed the 5' RACE reads through MiXCR, listing each CDR3 protein once. The repertoire consists of about 1.4 million distinct CDR3 sequences, with approximately 60% occurring once and the leading ten covering over 5%. Sequences were obtained from blood. The receptors here all came from a man between 18 and 35 years old in good health.

The chain carries TRBV14 and TRBJ2-3, with 7 positions matching TRBD1. The junction had 8 bases not matched to a gene; V was cut back by 4 bases and J by 4 bases. CDR3 size: 15 residues. The V gene's germline CDR1 is SGHDN and CDR2 FVKESK. CDR3 DNA sequence: TGTGCCAGCAGCCCTGGGACAGTCCGGCCAGATACGCAGTATTTT. Translation gives CASSPGTVRPDTQYF.

The V call is TRBV7-9, the J call TRBJ2-1; 8 bases line up with TRBD2. This CDR3 region has 16 residues. The germline CDR1 and CDR2 sequences are SEHNR and FQNEAQ (reference sequence). The V gene end was trimmed by 6 bases and the J gene end by 5 bases; junction bases not matched to a gene: 12. DNA for the CDR3: TGTGCCAGCAGTCCCCCTGGAACTAGCGGAGACAATGAGCAGTTCTTC. Residues: CASSPPGTSGDNEQFF. The complete variable domain, with remaining parts taken from reference TRBV7-9 and TRBJ2-1, reads DTGVSQNPRHKITKRGQNVTFRCDPISEHNRLYWYRQTLGQGPEFLTYFQNEAQLEKSRLLSDRFSAERPKGSFSTLEIQRTEQGDSAMYLCASSPPGTSGDNEQFFGPGTRLTVL.

There are a few counts of this clonotype. In DNA form, the CDR3 reads TGCAGCAGAGGACAGGGTGGACCCTATGGCTACACCTTC. Protein product: CSRGQGGPYGYTF. The chain carries TRBV20-1 and TRBJ1-2; 8 bases map to TRBD1. The germline V gene encodes CDR1 DFQATT and CDR2 SNEGSKA (reference sequence). This CDR3 region has 13 residues.

The CDR3 sequence: CASSPQQGLDGYTF. The CDR3 nucleotides are TGTGCCAGCAGCCCACAACAGGGACTTGATGGCTACACCTTC. This chain connects TRBV6-5 to TRBJ1-2; maybe TRBD1 (6 bases). The CDR3 is made up of 14 amino acids. Trimming shortened V by 6 bases and J by 6 bases, and 17 bases separated the two germline ends. CDR1 MNHEY and CDR2 SVGAGI come from the germline V gene.

V is TRBV10-3 and J is TRBJ2-3; 9 bases line up with TRBD1. Unmatched junction bases numbered 6, after V lost 6 bases and J lost 2 bases. CDR1 and CDR2 from the germline V gene are ENHRY and SYGVKD. This CDR3 contains 15 residues. DNA of the CDR3: TGTGCCATCAGATGGACAGGGGAAGTCACAGATACGCAGTATTTT. Its translation is CAIRWTGEVTDTQYF.

The CDR3 spells CASSQRVGRGVAREQYF. The CDR3 DNA is TGTGCCAGCAGCCAACGAGTAGGTAGAGGTGTTGCTAGGGAGCAGTACTTC. The genes are TRBV3-1 and TRBJ2-7; D is unresolved. CDR1 and CDR2 from the germline V gene are LGHDT and YNNKEL (reference sequence). Trimming pared 2 bases from V and 7 bases from J, leaving 24 bases between. The CDR3 runs to 17 residues.

This clonotype has at least ten counts. The V call is TRBV14, the J call TRBJ2-1; no clear D. Germline CDR1 and CDR2: SGHDN and FVKESK. V lost 3 bases and J 0 bases, leaving 6 bases between the germline ends. This CDR3 is 14 amino acids long. The CDR3 bases are TGTGCCAGCAGCCATTTAGCCTCCTACAATGAGCAGTTCTTC. This translates into CASSHLASYNEQFF.

The chain combines TRBV20-1 with TRBJ2-5; no definite D call. CDR1 DFQATT and CDR2 SNEGSKA come from the germline V gene (reference sequence). Trimming stripped 5 bases from V and 4 bases from J, with 14 bases between. This CDR3 is built from 13 residues. The CDR3, as DNA: TGCAGTGCTCCGGCCGATTACAGAGAGACCCAGTACTTC. This gives the protein CSAPADYRETQYF.

This clonotype has just a few counts. The chain links TRBV11-2 to TRBJ1-2, with unresolved D. Trimming shortened V by 7 bases and J by 4 bases, and 16 bases separated the two germline ends. From germline, CDR1 is SGHAT and CDR2 FQNNGV. The CDR3 loop spans 14 amino acids. The CDR3 nucleotides are TGTGCCAGCAACTCTCCGCTGAGTAGCTATGGCTACACCTTC. This codes for CASNSPLSSYGYTF.

This clonotype has a handful of counts. The CDR3 spells CASSSLAVKNIQYF. The CDR3 bases are TGTGCCAGCAGTTCCCTAGCGGTCAAAAACATTCAGTACTTC. The chain couples TRBV27 to TRBJ2-4, with TRBD2 matching over 7 bases. V shed 4 bases and J 3 bases; nucleotides not matched to a gene: 3. CDR1 MNHEY and CDR2 SMNVEV come from the germline V gene (reference sequence). There are 14 residues in the CDR3.

The rearrangement uses TRBV6-1 and TRBJ2-1; 8 bases line up with TRBD2. The CDR3 consists of 18 residues. Per the germline V gene, CDR1 is MNHNS and CDR2 is SASEGT. V shed 6 bases, J shed 5 bases, and the junction held 18 bases outside the gene matches. This chain's CDR3 is CASSSLPGGRAGNNEQFF. The DNA for the CDR3 is TGTGCCAGCAGCTCCCTTCCGGGGGGGAGGGCCGGCAACAATGAGCAGTTCTTC.

V usage is TRBV6-6 and J usage is TRBJ2-7, with TRBD1 matching over 10 bases. The CDR3 is 15 residues long. The germline gives CDR1 MNHNY, CDR2 SVGAGI (reference sequence). V shed 0 bases and J 5 bases; nucleotides not matched to a gene: 4. The CDR3 region has the DNA TGTGCCAGCAGTTACTCGATGGGACAGGGGCACGAGCAGTACTTC. Its protein product is CASSYSMGQGHEQYF.

The V gene is TRBV6-5, the J gene TRBJ2-5; 9 bases align to TRBD1. The J call may be incorrect, as the DNA end agrees better with TRBJ2-7. The germline CDR1 and CDR2 sequences are MNHEY and SVGAGI. The CDR3 is 14 amino acids. CDR3 nucleotides: TGTGCCAGCAGTCCGGACAGGGGATATGACGAGCAGTACTTC. It codes for CASSPDRGYDEQYF.

The table lists this clonotype with many counts. The rearrangement links TRBV12-3 or TRBV12-4 to TRBJ1-6; 7 bases agree with TRBD1. The CDR3 has 14 residues. The V segment lost 5 bases and the J segment 4 bases; nucleotides outside the gene matches: 2. The CDR3 coding sequence is TGTGCCAGCAGTCCGGGACAGTATAATTCACCCCTCCACTTT. This codes for CASSPGQYNSPLHF.

This clonotype was recorded a few times. The rearrangement links TRBV10-3 to TRBJ2-7, with 11 bases that match TRBD1. This CDR3 has 15 residues. Germline V gene lookup returns CDR1 ENHRY and CDR2 SYGVKD. Germline trimming cut 10 bases from V and 3 bases from J; bases unmatched to any gene: 11. The CDR3 loop is CATLRGQGVIYEQYF. The CDR3 coding sequence is TGTGCCACCCTAAGGGGACAGGGGGTAATCTACGAGCAGTACTTC.

The chain combines TRBV4-2 with TRBJ2-1, with D unresolved. The germline V gene encodes CDR1 LGHNA and CDR2 YNFKEQ. The CDR3 is 11 residues long. The germline V and J ends were trimmed by 4 bases and 8 bases, with 6 bases remaining between them. The chain's CDR3 is CASSRWDEQFF. Written as DNA, the CDR3 is TGTGCCAGCAGCCGGTGGGATGAGCAGTTCTTC.

V and J are TRBV12-3 or TRBV12-4 and TRBJ1-6; 9 bases agree with TRBD1. The V gene end was trimmed by 5 bases and the J gene end by 0 bases; junction bases not matched to a gene: 5. CDR3 size: 17 residues. The CDR3 nucleotides are TGTGCCAGCAGTGGTACAGGGGGCGGCTCCTATAATTCACCCCTCCACTTT. Translated: CASSGTGGGSYNSPLHF.

The chain couples TRBV24-1 to TRBJ2-5; 9 bases are a match to TRBD1. With the DNA end fitting TRBJ2-7 better, the J assignment may be wrong. The germline V gene encodes CDR1 KGHDR and CDR2 SFDVKD. CDR3 length: 14 residues. The CDR3 sequence: CATTLGTGIYEQYF. CDR3 DNA sequence: TGTGCCACCACCCTAGGGACAGGGATCTACGAGCAGTACTTC.

The chain employs TRBV18 and TRBJ2-1; D tentatively fits TRBD1 or TRBD2 (5 bases each). The germline gives CDR1 KGHSH, CDR2 LQKENI. V shed 6 bases and J shed 9 bases, with 15 bases lying between them. The CDR3 is made up of 13 amino acids. CDR3 in DNA: TGTGCCAGCTCCCCTCCGGGGCGACCTGAGCAGTTCTTC. This sequence encodes CASSPPGRPEQFF.

The V and J genes are TRBV20-1 and TRBJ1-5; no clear D gene. From germline, CDR1 is DFQATT and CDR2 SNEGSKA (reference sequence). Trimming cost V 3 bases and J 1 base, with 13 bases left between them. There are 15 residues in the CDR3. This CDR3 reads CSASRHQQSNQPQHF. In DNA form, the CDR3 reads TGCAGTGCTAGCCGGCACCAGCAGAGCAATCAGCCCCAGCATTTT.